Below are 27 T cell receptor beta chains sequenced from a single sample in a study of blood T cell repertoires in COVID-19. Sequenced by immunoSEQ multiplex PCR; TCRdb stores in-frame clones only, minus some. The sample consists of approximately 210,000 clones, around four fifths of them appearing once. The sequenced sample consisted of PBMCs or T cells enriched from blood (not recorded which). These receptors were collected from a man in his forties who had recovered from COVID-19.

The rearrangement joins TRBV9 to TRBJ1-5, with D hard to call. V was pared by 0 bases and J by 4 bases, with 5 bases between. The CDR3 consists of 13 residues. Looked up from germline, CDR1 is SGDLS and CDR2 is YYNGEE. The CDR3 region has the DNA TGTGCCAGCAGCGTAGGGCAAAATCAGCCCCAGCATTTT. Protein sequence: CASSVGQNQPQHF.

The CDR3 DNA reads as TGTGCCAGCAGCCAAGATCGGGGGGGAGAGACCCAGTACTTC. As protein: CASSQDRGGETQYF. The rearrangement uses TRBV14 and TRBJ2-5, with 8 bases fitting TRBD2. The CDR3 extends over 14 amino acids. Germline CDR1 SGHDN, CDR2 FVKESK. Trimming cost V 0 bases and J 4 bases; bases outside gene matches: 1. The full variable domain, its missing parts supplied by reference TRBV14 and TRBJ2-5, is EAGVTQFPSHSVIEKGQTVTLRCDPISGHDNLYWYRRVMGKEIKFLLHFVKESKQDESGMPNNRFLAERTGGTYSTLKVQPAELEDSGVYFCASSQDRGGETQYFGPGTRLLVL.

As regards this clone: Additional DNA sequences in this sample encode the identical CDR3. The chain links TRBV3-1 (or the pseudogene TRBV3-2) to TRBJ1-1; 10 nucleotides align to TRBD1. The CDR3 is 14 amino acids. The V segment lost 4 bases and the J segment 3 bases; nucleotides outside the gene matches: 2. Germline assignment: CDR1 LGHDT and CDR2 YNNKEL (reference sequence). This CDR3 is CASSRDRGYTEAFF. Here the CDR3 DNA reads TGTGCCAGCAGCCGGGACAGGGGATACACTGAAGCTTTCTTT.

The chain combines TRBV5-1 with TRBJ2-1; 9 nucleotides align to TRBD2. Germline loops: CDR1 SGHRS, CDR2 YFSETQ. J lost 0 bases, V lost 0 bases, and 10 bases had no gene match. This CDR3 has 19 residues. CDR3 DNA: TGCGCCAGCAGCTTGGTGGCTAGCGGGACAATCAGCTCCTACAATGAGCAGTTCTTC. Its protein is CASSLVASGTISSYNEQFF.

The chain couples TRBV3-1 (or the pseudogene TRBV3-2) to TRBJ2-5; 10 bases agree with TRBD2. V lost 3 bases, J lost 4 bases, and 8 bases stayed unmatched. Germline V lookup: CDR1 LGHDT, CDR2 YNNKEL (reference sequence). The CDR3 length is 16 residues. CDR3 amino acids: CASSHHGTSERETQYF. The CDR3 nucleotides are TGTGCCAGCAGCCATCACGGGACTAGCGAGCGAGAGACCCAGTACTTC.

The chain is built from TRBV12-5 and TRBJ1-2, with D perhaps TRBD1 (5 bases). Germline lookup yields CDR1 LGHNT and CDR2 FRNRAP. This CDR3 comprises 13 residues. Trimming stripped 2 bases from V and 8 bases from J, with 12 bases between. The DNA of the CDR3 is TGTGCTAGTGGTTTGTCGGGGGGTCGCGGCTACACCTTC. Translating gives CASGLSGGRGYTF.

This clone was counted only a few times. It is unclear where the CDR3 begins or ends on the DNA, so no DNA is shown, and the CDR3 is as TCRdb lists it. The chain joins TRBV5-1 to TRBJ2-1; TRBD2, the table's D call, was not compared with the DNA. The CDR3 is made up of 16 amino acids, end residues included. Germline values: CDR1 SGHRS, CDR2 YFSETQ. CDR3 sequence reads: CASAWALGTSGRAWFF.

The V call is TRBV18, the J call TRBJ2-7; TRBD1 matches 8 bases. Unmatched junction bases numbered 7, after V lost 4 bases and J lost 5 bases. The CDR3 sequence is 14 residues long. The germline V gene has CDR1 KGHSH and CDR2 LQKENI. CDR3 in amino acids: CASSLSQGAHEQYF. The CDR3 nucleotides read TGTGCCAGCTCACTTTCTCAGGGGGCCCACGAGCAGTACTTC. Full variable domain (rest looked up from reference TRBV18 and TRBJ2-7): NAGVMQNPRHLVRRRGQEARLRCSPMKGHSHVYWYRQLPEEGLKFMVYLQKENIIDESGMPKERFSAEFPKEGPSILRIQQVVRGDSAAYFCASSLSQGAHEQYFGPGTRLTVT.

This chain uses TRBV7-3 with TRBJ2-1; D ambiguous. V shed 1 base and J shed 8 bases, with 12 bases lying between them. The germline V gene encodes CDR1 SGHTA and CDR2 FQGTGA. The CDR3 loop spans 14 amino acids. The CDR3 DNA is TGTGCCAGCAGCTTAAGCCCCATTCGCGATGAGCAGTTCTTC. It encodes CASSLSPIRDEQFF.

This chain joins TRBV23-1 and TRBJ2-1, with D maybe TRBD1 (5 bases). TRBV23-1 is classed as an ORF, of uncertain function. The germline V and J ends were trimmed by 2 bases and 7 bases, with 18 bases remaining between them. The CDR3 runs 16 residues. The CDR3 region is CASSQKRHRSKNEQFF. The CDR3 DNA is TGCGCCAGCAGTCAAAAACGCCACAGGTCAAAGAATGAGCAGTTCTTC.

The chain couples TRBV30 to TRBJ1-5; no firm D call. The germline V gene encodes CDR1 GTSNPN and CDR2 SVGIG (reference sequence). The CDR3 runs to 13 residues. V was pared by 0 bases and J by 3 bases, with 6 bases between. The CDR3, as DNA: TGTGCCTGGAGTGTGCGGCACAATCAGCCCCAGCATTTT. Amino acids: CAWSVRHNQPQHF.

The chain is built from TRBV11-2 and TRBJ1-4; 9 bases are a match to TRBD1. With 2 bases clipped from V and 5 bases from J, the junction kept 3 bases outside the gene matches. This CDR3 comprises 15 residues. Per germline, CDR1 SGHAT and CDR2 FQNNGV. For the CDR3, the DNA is TGTGCCAGCAGCTTATCCGGGACAGGGAATGAAAAACTGTTTTTT. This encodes CASSLSGTGNEKLFF.

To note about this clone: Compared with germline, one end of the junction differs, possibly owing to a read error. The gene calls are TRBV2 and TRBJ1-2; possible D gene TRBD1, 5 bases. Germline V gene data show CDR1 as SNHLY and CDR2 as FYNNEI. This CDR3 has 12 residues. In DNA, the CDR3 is TGTGCCAGCAGTGGTGGACACCCGTGGGGTATGTTC. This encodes CASSGGHPWGMF.

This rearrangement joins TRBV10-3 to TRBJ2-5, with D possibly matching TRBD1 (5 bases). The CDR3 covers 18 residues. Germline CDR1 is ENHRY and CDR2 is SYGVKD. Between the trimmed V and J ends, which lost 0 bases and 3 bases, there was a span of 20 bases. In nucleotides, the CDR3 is TGTGCCATCAGTGAGTCATGGCAGAGTCTGCAGGGAAAAGAGACCCAGTACTTC. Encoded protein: CAISESWQSLQGKETQYF.

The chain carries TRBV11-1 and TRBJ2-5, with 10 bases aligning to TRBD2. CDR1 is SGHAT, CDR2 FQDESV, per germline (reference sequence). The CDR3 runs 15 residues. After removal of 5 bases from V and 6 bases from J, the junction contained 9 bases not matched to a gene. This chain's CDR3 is CASSTRTSGWQTQYF. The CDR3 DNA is TGTGCCAGCAGCACCCGGACTAGCGGTTGGCAGACCCAGTACTTC.

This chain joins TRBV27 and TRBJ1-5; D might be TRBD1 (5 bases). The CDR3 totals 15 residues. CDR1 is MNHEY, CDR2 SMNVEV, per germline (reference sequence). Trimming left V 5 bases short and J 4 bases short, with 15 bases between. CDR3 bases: TGTGCCAGCAGTGTTGCGGGGGTTTGGAATCAGCCCCAGCATTTT. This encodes CASSVAGVWNQPQHF.

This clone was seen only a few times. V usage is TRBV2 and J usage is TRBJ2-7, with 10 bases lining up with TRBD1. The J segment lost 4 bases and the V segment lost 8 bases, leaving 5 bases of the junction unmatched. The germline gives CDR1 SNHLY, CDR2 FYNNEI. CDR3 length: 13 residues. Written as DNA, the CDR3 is TGTGCCAGCCTTCGACAGGGGGCGTACGAGCAGTACTTC. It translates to CASLRQGAYEQYF.

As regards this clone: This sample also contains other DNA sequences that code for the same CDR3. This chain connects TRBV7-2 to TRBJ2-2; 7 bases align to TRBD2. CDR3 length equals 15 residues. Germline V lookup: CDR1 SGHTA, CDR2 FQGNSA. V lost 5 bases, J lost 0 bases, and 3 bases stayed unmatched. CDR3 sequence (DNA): TGTGCCAGCAGCCTCGGACTAGCGAACACCGGGGAGCTGTTTTTT. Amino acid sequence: CASSLGLANTGELFF.

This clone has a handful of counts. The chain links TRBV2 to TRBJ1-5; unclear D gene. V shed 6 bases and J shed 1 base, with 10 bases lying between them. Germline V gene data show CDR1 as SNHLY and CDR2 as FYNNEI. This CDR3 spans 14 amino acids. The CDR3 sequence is CASSEIYSNQPQHF. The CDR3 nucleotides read TGTGCCAGCAGCGAGATCTACAGCAATCAGCCCCAGCATTTT.

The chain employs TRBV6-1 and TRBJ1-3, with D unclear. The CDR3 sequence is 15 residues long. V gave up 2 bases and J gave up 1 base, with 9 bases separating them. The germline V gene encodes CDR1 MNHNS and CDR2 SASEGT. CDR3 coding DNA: TGTGCCAGCAGTGAATGGAGGGCTTCTGGAAACACCATATATTTT. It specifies CASSEWRASGNTIYF.

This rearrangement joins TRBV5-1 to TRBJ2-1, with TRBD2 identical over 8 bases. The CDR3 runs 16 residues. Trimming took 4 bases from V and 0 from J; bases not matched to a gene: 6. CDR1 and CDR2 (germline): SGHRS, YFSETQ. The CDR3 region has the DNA TGCGCCAGCAGCCCCTGGAGCGGGAGCTCCTACAATGAGCAGTTCTTC. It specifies CASSPWSGSSYNEQFF. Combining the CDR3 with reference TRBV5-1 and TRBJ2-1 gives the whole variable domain KAGVTQTPRYLIKTRGQQVTLSCSPISGHRSVSWYQQTPGQGLQFLFEYFSETQRNKGNFPGRFSGRQFSNSRSEMNVSTLELGDSALYLCASSPWSGSSYNEQFFGPGTRLTVL.

CDR3 sequence reads: CASLPDMNTEAFF. The CDR3 DNA reads as TGTGCCAGCCTCCCGGACATGAACACTGAAGCTTTCTTT. The chain employs TRBV2 and TRBJ1-1; TRBD1 is a possible D gene (5 bases). The V end was cut by 8 bases, the J end by 0 bases, with 10 bases between. CDR1 is SNHLY and CDR2 is FYNNEI in the germline V gene. The CDR3 contains 13 residues.

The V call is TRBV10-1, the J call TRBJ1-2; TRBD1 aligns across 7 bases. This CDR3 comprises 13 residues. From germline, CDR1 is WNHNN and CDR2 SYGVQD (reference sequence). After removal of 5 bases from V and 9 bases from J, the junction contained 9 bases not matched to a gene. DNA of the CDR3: TGCGCCAGCAGTAACGACAGGGCGGTTAGCTACACCTTC. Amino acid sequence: CASSNDRAVSYTF.

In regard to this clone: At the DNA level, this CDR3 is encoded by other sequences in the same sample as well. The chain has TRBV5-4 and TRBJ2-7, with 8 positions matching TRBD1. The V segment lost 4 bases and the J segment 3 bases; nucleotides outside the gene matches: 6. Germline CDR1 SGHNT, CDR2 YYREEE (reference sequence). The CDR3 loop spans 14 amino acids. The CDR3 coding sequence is TGTGCCAGCAGCCCAGGACAGGGCGGCTACGAGCAGTACTTC. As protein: CASSPGQGGYEQYF.

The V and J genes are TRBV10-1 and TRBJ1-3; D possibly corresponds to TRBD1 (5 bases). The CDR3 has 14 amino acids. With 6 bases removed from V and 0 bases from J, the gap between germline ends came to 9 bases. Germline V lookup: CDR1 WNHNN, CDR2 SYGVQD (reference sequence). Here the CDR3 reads CASRGGRSGNTIYF. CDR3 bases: TGCGCCAGCAGGGGGGGACGCTCTGGAAACACCATATATTTT.

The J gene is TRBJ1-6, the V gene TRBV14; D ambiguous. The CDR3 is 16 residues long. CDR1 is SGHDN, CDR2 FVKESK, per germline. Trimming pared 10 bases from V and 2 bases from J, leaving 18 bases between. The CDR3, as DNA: TGTGCCACCCCGGTGGGTCGGGTGCCCTATAATTCACCCCTCCACTTT. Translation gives CATPVGRVPYNSPLHF. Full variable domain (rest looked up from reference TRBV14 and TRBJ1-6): EAGVTQFPSHSVIEKGQTVTLRCDPISGHDNLYWYRRVMGKEIKFLLHFVKESKQDESGMPNNRFLAERTGGTYSTLKVQPAELEDSGVYFCATPVGRVPYNSPLHFGNGTRLTVT.

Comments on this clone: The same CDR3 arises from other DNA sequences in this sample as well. The CDR3 nucleotides are TGTGCCAGCAGTGTACGGGAAAACTATGGCTACACCTTC. This gives the protein CASSVRENYGYTF. The chain joins TRBV2 to TRBJ1-2; D remains unclear. Trimming left V 4 bases short and J 2 bases short, with 8 bases between. Germline assignment: CDR1 SNHLY and CDR2 FYNNEI. This CDR3 is built from 13 residues. Complete variable domain (other parts from reference TRBV2 and TRBJ1-2): EPEVTQTPSHQVTQMGQEVILRCVPISNHLYFYWYRQILGQKVEFLVSFYNNEISEKSEIFDDQFSVERPDGSNFTLKIRSTKLEDSAMYFCASSVRENYGYTFGSGTRLTVV.